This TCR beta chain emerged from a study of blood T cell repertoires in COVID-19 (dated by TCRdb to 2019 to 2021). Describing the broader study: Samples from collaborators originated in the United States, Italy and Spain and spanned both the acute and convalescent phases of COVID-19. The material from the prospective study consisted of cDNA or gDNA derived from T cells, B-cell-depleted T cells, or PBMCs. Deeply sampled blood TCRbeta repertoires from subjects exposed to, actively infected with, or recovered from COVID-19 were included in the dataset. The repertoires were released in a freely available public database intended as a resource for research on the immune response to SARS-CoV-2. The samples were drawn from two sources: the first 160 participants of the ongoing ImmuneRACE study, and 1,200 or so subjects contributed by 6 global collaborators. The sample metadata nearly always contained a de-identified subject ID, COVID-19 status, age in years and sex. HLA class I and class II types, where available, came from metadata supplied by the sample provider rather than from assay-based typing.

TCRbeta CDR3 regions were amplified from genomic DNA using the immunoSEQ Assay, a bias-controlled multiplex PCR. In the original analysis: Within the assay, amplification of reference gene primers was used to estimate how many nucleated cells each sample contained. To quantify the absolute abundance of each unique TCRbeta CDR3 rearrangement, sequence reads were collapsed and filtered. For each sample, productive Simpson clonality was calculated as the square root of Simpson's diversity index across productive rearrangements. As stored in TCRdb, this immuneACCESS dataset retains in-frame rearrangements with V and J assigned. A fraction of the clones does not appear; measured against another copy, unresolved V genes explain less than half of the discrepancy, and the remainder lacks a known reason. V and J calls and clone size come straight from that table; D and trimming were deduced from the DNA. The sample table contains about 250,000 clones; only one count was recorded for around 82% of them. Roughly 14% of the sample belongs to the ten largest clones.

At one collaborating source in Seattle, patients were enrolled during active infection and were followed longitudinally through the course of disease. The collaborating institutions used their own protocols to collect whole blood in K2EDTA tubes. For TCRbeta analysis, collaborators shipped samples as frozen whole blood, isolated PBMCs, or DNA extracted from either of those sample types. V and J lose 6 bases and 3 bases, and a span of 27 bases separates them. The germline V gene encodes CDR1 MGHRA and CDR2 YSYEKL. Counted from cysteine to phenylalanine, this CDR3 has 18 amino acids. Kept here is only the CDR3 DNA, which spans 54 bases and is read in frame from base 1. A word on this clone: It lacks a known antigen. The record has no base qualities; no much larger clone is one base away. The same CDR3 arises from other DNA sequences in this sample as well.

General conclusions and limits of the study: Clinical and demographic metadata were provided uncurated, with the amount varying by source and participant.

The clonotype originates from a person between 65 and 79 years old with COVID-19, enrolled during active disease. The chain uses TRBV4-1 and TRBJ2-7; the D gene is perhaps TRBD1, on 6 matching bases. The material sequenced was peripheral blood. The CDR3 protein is CASSQTGSPPPPFYEQYF. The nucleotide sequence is TGCGCCAGCAGTCAAACAGGGTCCCCTCCCCCACCATTCTACGAGCAGTACTTC.